A selection of T cell receptor beta chains follows, all from one sample in a study of cytomegalovirus exposure and HLA in healthy donors. Profiled with immunoSEQ multiplex PCR; TCRdb holds only in-frame clones, not every one. Found here are 100,000 to 150,000 clones, roughly 77% of them singletons; the top ten hold about 1%. Sequences were obtained from PBMCs. These receptors were collected from a woman younger than 45 in good health and CMV-seronegative. Both conserved end residues are part of each CDR3. Fields, in order: CDR3 DNA, CDR3 protein, J gene, D gene, V gene. D genes are given only for firm matches.

DNA: TGTGCCAGCAGCCCCCGGGTCCTTAACACTGAAGCTTTCTTT; CDR3: CASSPRVLNTEAFF; J: TRBJ1-1; D: .; V: TRBV11-3
DNA: TGTGCCACCAATAGCAGGACTAGCGGCAATGAGCAGTTCTTC; CDR3: CATNSRTSGNEQFF; J: TRBJ2-1; D: TRBD2; V: TRBV27
DNA: TGTGCCAGCAGTCCACCCTCAGGGACAGGTTCACCCCTCCACTTT; CDR3: CASSPPSGTGSPLHF; J: TRBJ1-6; D: TRBD1; V: TRBV7-2
DNA: TGTGCCAGCTGCAACCAACGGGAGGTGGAGCAGTTCTTC; CDR3: CASCNQREVEQFF; J: TRBJ2-1; D: TRBD2; V: TRBV18
DNA: TGTGCCTCATTGACAGGGGGCGTGAGTAATGAAAAACTGTTTTTT; CDR3: CASLTGGVSNEKLFF; J: TRBJ1-4; D: TRBD1; V: TRBV30
DNA: TGTGCCAGCAGCCGAGACAGGGTAAACACCGGGGAGCTGTTTTTT; CDR3: CASSRDRVNTGELFF; J: TRBJ2-2; D: TRBD1; V: TRBV6-6
DNA: TGTGCCAGCAGCCAAGATCTTGCCCAGGGAACTCAGCCCCAGCATTTT; CDR3: CASSQDLAQGTQPQHF; J: TRBJ1-5; D: .; V: TRBV4-2
DNA: TGTGCCAGCTCACGAAGCCGGGGACAGCAAGCTTTCTTT; CDR3: CASSRSRGQQAFF; J: TRBJ1-1; D: TRBD1; V: TRBV18
DNA: TGTGCCAGCTTTGGCGGACATCGGGACAATGAGCAGTTCTTC; CDR3: CASFGGHRDNEQFF; J: TRBJ2-1; D: .; V: TRBV18
DNA: TGTGCCAGCAGTTTAACACAGTGGGTCGGGGAGCTGTTTTTT; CDR3: CASSLTQWVGELFF; J: TRBJ2-2; D: .; V: TRBV27
DNA: TGTGCCTCCATCCAAGGGGGACAGGGAATAAACTATGGCTACACCTTC; CDR3: CASIQGGQGINYGYTF; J: TRBJ1-2; D: TRBD1; V: TRBV19
DNA: TGTGCCAGCAGCTCCTTACAGGGGGCGGGTGGCTACACCTTC; CDR3: CASSSLQGAGGYTF; J: TRBJ1-2; D: TRBD1; V: TRBV11-2
DNA: TGTGCCAGCACGGACAGGGGGCTGGGGACCGGGGAGCTGTTTTTT; CDR3: CASTDRGLGTGELFF; J: TRBJ2-2; D: TRBD1; V: TRBV2
DNA: TGTGCCAGCAGTGTCGGACACGTCAACCTTGGTGCTGAAAAACTGTTTTTT; CDR3: CASSVGHVNLGAEKLFF; J: TRBJ1-4; D: .; V: TRBV6-4